The 4 T cell receptor beta chains below come from one sample, sequenced in a study of shared clonotypes between healthy human individuals. Positively selected for CCR7, the CD45RO-negative cells used as naive CD8 cells excluded terminally differentiated effector memory CD45RA+ cells. The data were produced by immunoSEQ multiplex PCR, yet TCRdb's version contains in-frame clones alone and is incomplete. Of 750,000 to 1,000,000 clones in the sample, approximately 92% were seen once. The specimen was naive CD8+ T cells sorted from blood. The receptors stem from a man aged 30 to 45 in good health.

This chain links TRBV27 with TRBJ2-2; possibly TRBD2 for D (5 bases). Germline assignment: CDR1 MNHEY and CDR2 SMNVEV (reference sequence). The V gene lost 1 base and the J gene lost 0 bases, with 9 bases spanning the gap. This CDR3 spans 16 amino acids. As DNA, the CDR3 is TGTGCCAGCAGTTTATATGGACTCTCGAACACCGGGGAGCTGTTTTTT. It encodes CASSLYGLSNTGELFF.

The rearrangement links TRBV5-8 to TRBJ2-3; TRBD2 matches at 12 bases. The CDR3 totals 15 residues. Losses at the gene ends were 4 bases for V and 3 bases for J; bases not matched to a gene: 3. The germline CDR1 and CDR2 sequences are SGHTS and YDEGEE. DNA for the CDR3: TGTGCCAGCAGCGCGGGACTAGCGGGTACAGATACGCAGTATTTT. This gives the protein CASSAGLAGTDTQYF.

The V and J genes are TRBV4-1 and TRBJ1-1; TRBD1 matches 8 bases. V trimming: 0 bases; J trimming: 1 base; junction bases outside the gene matches: 13. Per germline, CDR1 MGHRA and CDR2 YSYEKL. This CDR3 comprises 19 residues. The CDR3 DNA is TGCGCCAGCAGCCAAGATTCCCCTTCTTATGACAGGGGGAACACTGAAGCTTTCTTT. This gives the protein CASSQDSPSYDRGNTEAFF.

This sequence joins TRBV4-1 and TRBJ2-7; perhaps TRBD1 as D (5 bases). Looked up from germline, CDR1 is MGHRA and CDR2 is YSYEKL. Trimming removed 0 bases at V and 2 bases at J, with 11 bases between. The CDR3 contains 15 residues. The DNA for the CDR3 is TGCGCCAGCAGCCAAGAGACGACAGTACCCTACGAGCAGTACTTC. It yields the protein CASSQETTVPYEQYF.